Shown below are 11 T cell receptor beta chains from a single sample sequenced in a study of T cell responses to AZD1222 COVID-19 vaccine. Data came from immunoSEQ multiplex PCR; TCRdb stores just in-frame clones and leaves some out. Here the sample spans some 25,000 clones, about nine tenths being singletons. The source material was peripheral blood, sampled 28 days after the second AZD1222 dose. These receptors came from an adult who received the AZD1222 COVID-19 vaccine.

The chain uses TRBV7-3 and TRBJ1-2, with D unresolved. Germline V gives CDR1 SGHTA, CDR2 FQGTGA. This CDR3 has 15 residues. V was clipped by 0 bases and J by 7 bases, with 15 bases between them. The CDR3 DNA sequence: TGTGCCAGCAGCTTAACATCGGCAGAGCTTTCTGGCTACACCTTC. This codes for CASSLTSAELSGYTF.

The V call is TRBV2, the J call TRBJ1-4; no definite D call. Germline CDR1 reads SNHLY; CDR2 reads FYNNEI. V was trimmed by 3 bases and J by 3 bases, leaving 11 bases between them. The length of the CDR3 is 15 residues. The CDR3, as DNA: TGTGCCAGCAGTGACGAGGCTGTGGCTAATGAAAAACTGTTTTTT. It is translated as CASSDEAVANEKLFF.

The V and J genes are TRBV7-8 and TRBJ2-7; 10 bases are a match to TRBD2. CDR1 is SGHVS and CDR2 is FQNEAQ in the germline V gene. Unmatched junction bases numbered 14, after V lost 5 bases and J lost 7 bases. The CDR3 covers 16 residues. Here the CDR3 reads CASSRLARAGGGEQYF. The CDR3 coding sequence is TGTGCCAGCAGCCGATTGGCTCGAGCGGGAGGGGGAGAGCAGTACTTC.

The V and J genes are TRBV18 and TRBJ2-1, with TRBD2 matching over 14 bases. J gave up 2 bases and V 5 bases, and 14 bases lay outside the gene matches. The CDR3 length is 20 residues. Germline V lookup: CDR1 KGHSH, CDR2 LQKENI. CDR3: CASSSGWGLAGEETYNEQFF. In nucleotides, the CDR3 is TGTGCCAGCTCATCCGGATGGGGACTAGCGGGAGAGGAGACCTACAATGAGCAGTTCTTC.

This clone was observed a few times. The rearrangement joins TRBV19 to TRBJ2-1, with 8 bases that match TRBD1. With 5 bases clipped from V and 4 bases from J, the junction kept 10 bases outside the gene matches. The CDR3 runs 16 residues. Looked up from germline, CDR1 is LNHDA and CDR2 is SQIVND (reference sequence). The CDR3 region has the DNA TGTGCCAGTAGTCTCGGACAGGGTCCGCCGTACAATGAGCAGTTCTTC. Its translation: CASSLGQGPPYNEQFF. The entire variable domain, with the rest obtained from reference TRBV19 and TRBJ2-1, is as follows: DGGITQSPKYLFRKEGQNVTLSCEQNLNHDAMYWYRQDPGQGLRLIYYSQIVNDFQKGDIAEGYSVSREKKESFPLTVTSAQKNPTAFYLCASSLGQGPPYNEQFFGPGTRLTVL.

V usage is TRBV4-2 and J usage is TRBJ2-6, with TRBD1 as a possible D gene (5 bases). CDR1 and CDR2 from the germline V gene are LGHNA and YNFKEQ. V dropped 2 bases and J dropped 0 bases, with 8 bases sitting between them. This CDR3 is built from 16 residues. The CDR3 bases are TGTGCCAGCAGCCAACCCGACAGCTCTGGGGCCAACGTCCTGACTTTC. Amino acid sequence: CASSQPDSSGANVLTF.

In DNA form, the CDR3 reads TGCGCCAGCAGCCCTGGGGCGACTAATGAAAAACTGTTTTTT. Protein: CASSPGATNEKLFF. This chain links TRBV5-1 with TRBJ1-4; tentatively, D is TRBD1 (5 bases). V gave up 4 bases and J gave up 2 bases, with 9 bases separating them. Germline CDR1 SGHRS, CDR2 YFSETQ. The CDR3 length is 14 residues.

The chain combines TRBV28 with TRBJ1-1; 9 bases align to TRBD1. Germline CDR1 MDHEN, CDR2 SYDVKM. The CDR3 loop spans 15 amino acids. Unmatched junction bases numbered 8, after V lost 5 bases and J lost 4 bases. The CDR3 DNA is TGTGCCAGCAGTCCACAGGGGGCCGGTCGCACTGAAGCTTTCTTT. Translation: CASSPQGAGRTEAFF.

DNA for the CDR3: TGTGCCAGCAGCGTAGACTTAGGGACCGATTATGGCTACACCTTC. It encodes CASSVDLGTDYGYTF. The chain has TRBV9 and TRBJ1-2, with D tentatively TRBD1 (5 bases). CDR3 size: 15 residues. Between the trimmed V and J ends, which lost 0 bases and 5 bases, there was a span of 14 bases. Germline loops: CDR1 SGDLS, CDR2 YYNGEE.

A single count supports this clone. The CDR3 nucleotides read TGTGCCAGCAGCGAAAAAGGGGCGATTAATGAGCAGTTCTTC. Its protein is CASSEKGAINEQFF. The chain employs TRBV7-9 and TRBJ2-1; TRBD1 might be the D (5 bases). With 5 bases removed from V and 7 bases from J, the gap between germline ends came to 15 bases. This CDR3 is 14 amino acids long. Germline V gene lookup returns CDR1 SEHNR and CDR2 FQNEAQ (reference sequence).

In this sample, this clone turned up a few times. The V and J genes are TRBV28 and TRBJ2-5; 10 bases line up with TRBD2. Trimming at V came to 6 bases and at J to 4 bases, leaving 8 bases not matched to a gene. The CDR3 totals 15 residues. The germline V gene encodes CDR1 MDHEN and CDR2 SYDVKM. Here the CDR3 DNA reads TGTGCCAGCAGCCCGGGACTAGCGTTTTCAGAGACCCAGTACTTC. It specifies CASSPGLAFSETQYF.